Shown below are 27 T cell receptor beta chains from a single sample sequenced in a study of shared clonotypes between healthy human individuals. Profiling relied on immunoSEQ multiplex PCR, and the TCRdb table lists in-frame clones only, not all of them. This sample yields 2,500,000 or so clones, of which 85% to 95% are seen a single time; approximately 0.39% belongs to the top ten. The sequencing sample was made of naive CD4+ T cells from PBMCs. Subset of the sample: CD45RA+ positively selected. The receptors were gathered from a man aged 18 to 35 in good health. Some clones in this sample may be carry-over from other donors' samples.

Only a few counts were recorded for this clone. The rearrangement links TRBV30 to TRBJ1-1; 10 bases line up with TRBD1. The V segment lost 3 bases and the J segment 8 bases; nucleotides outside the gene matches: 6. Per germline, CDR1 GTSNPN and CDR2 SVGIG (reference sequence). The CDR3 runs 13 residues. CDR3: CAWRRDRGTEAFF. The CDR3 coding sequence is TGTGCCTGGAGGCGGGACAGGGGAACCGAAGCTTTCTTT.

This chain links TRBV18 with TRBJ1-5; D gene ambiguous. The CDR3 is 14 amino acids. CDR1 is KGHSH and CDR2 is LQKENI in the germline V gene. V lost 2 bases and J lost 5, with 10 bases in between. The CDR3 sequence: CASSPTGPHQPQHF. The CDR3 region has the DNA TGTGCCAGCTCACCAACCGGTCCCCATCAGCCCCAGCATTTT.

The chain links TRBV18 to TRBJ1-4, with a possible D match to TRBD1 (6 bases). The CDR3 is made up of 15 amino acids. CDR1 and CDR2 (germline): KGHSH, LQKENI. V was cut by 3 bases and J by 3 bases, with 11 bases left in between. CDR3 sequence: CASSPDRTANEKLFF. The CDR3 DNA sequence: TGTGCCAGCTCACCCGACAGGACAGCTAATGAAAAACTGTTTTTT.

The chain carries TRBV29-1 and TRBJ2-1; perhaps TRBD2 as D (5 bases). Germline-derived CDR1 and CDR2 are SQVTM and ANQGSEA. The CDR3 sequence is 13 residues long. For the CDR3, the DNA is TGCGGTGGGAAGGACTTCCTCTACAATGAGCAGTTCTTC. The encoded protein is CGGKDFLYNEQFF.

Comments on this clone: Different DNA sequences within this sample yield the same CDR3. The J gene is TRBJ1-3, the V gene TRBV28; D remains ambiguous. The length of the CDR3 is 14 residues. The V gene lost 3 bases and the J gene lost 4 bases, with 10 bases spanning the gap. Looked up from germline, CDR1 is MDHEN and CDR2 is SYDVKM. The CDR3 sequence: CASSLLGSGNTIYF. In DNA, the CDR3 is TGTGCCAGCAGTTTGCTGGGGTCCGGAAACACCATATATTTT.

As to this clone: Other DNA sequences in this specimen translate into the identical CDR3. The chain has TRBV30 and TRBJ2-5; 11 bases are a match to TRBD1. This CDR3 contains 14 residues. CDR1 and CDR2 from the germline V gene are GTSNPN and SVGIG (reference sequence). Germline trimming cut 3 bases from V and 4 bases from J; bases unmatched to any gene: 4. This CDR3 is CAWSAGTGGETQYF. As DNA, the CDR3 is TGTGCCTGGAGCGCCGGGACAGGGGGAGAGACCCAGTACTTC.

Remarks on this clone: This sample also contains other DNA sequences that code for the same CDR3. J is TRBJ2-1 and V is TRBV28; TRBD1 matches at 8 bases. CDR3 size: 15 residues. Looked up from germline, CDR1 is MDHEN and CDR2 is SYDVKM. Unmatched junction bases numbered 9, after V lost 4 bases and J lost 7 bases. The CDR3 DNA is TGTGCCAGCAGTTCTCCCGGGACAGGAGGGAATGAGCAGTTCTTC. This codes for CASSSPGTGGNEQFF.

The chain uses TRBV29-1 and TRBJ1-1; 8 nucleotides agree with TRBD1. V lost 8 bases, J lost 0 bases, and 5 bases stayed unmatched. CDR3 length: 13 residues. Germline values: CDR1 SQVTM, CDR2 ANQGSEA. The CDR3 loop reads CSSWTGLNTEAFF. The CDR3 DNA sequence: TGCAGCTCATGGACAGGGTTGAACACTGAAGCTTTCTTT.

The rearrangement links TRBV7-9 to TRBJ1-2; D remains ambiguous. In germline, CDR1 is SEHNR, CDR2 FQNEAQ (reference sequence). The CDR3 totals 17 residues. Trimming removed 7 bases from V and 1 base from J, with 22 bases in between. DNA of the CDR3: TGTGCCAGCACCAAGCTTATAGGCCGGGCCCTTAACTATGGCTACACCTTC. Translating gives CASTKLIGRALNYGYTF.

The V gene is TRBV11-3, the J gene TRBJ2-2, with 8 positions matching TRBD2. Germline V lookup: CDR1 SGHNT, CDR2 YENEEA. This CDR3 has 14 amino acids. The V segment lost 5 bases and the J segment 4 bases; nucleotides outside the gene matches: 3. The CDR3 sequence is CASSPTSGTGELFF. In DNA, the CDR3 is TGTGCCAGCAGCCCAACTAGCGGCACCGGGGAGCTGTTTTTT.

This clone occurred a few times. Additional DNA sequences in this sample encode the identical CDR3. The chain recombines TRBV29-1 with TRBJ1-1; D is unclear. Trimming stripped 6 bases from V and 3 bases from J, with 5 bases between. The length of the CDR3 is 10 residues. CDR1 and CDR2 from the germline V gene are SQVTM and ANQGSEA. The DNA of the CDR3 is TGCAGCGTAGGGCACACTGAAGCTTTCTTT. Protein product: CSVGHTEAFF.

Concerning this clone: Distinct nucleotide sequences in the sample also encode this CDR3. The chain carries TRBV28 and TRBJ2-7; possibly TRBD2 for D (6 bases). This CDR3 is built from 12 residues. Germline V gene lookup returns CDR1 MDHEN and CDR2 SYDVKM. V lost 5 bases and J 4 bases, leaving 9 bases between the germline ends. In DNA form, the CDR3 reads TGTGCCAGCAGTCTCCGGGGGTACGAGCAGTACTTC. Residues: CASSLRGYEQYF.

V is TRBV7-2 and J is TRBJ2-5, with 12 positions matching TRBD1. Germline CDR1 is SGHTA and CDR2 is FQGNSA. The V gene end was trimmed by 2 bases and the J gene end by 5 bases; junction bases not matched to a gene: 6. The CDR3 runs to 16 residues. The chain's CDR3 is CASSLNRDRGRETQYF. CDR3 coding DNA: TGTGCCAGCAGCTTAAACCGGGACAGGGGGCGTGAGACCCAGTACTTC.

The chain carries TRBV7-6 and TRBJ2-3; 11 nucleotides align to TRBD2. The CDR3 contains 15 residues. CDR1 and CDR2 (germline): SGHVS, FNYEAQ. Unmatched junction bases numbered 6, after V lost 5 bases and J lost 5 bases. CDR3 nucleotides: TGTGCCAGCAGCCTAGGGACTAGCGGCTTAGATACGCAGTATTTT. This gives the protein CASSLGTSGLDTQYF. Full variable domain (outside the CDR3, taken from reference TRBV7-6 and TRBJ2-3): GAGVSQSPRYKVTKRGQDVALRCDPISGHVSLYWYRQALGQGPEFLTYFNYEAQQDKSGLPNDRFSAERPEGSISTLTIQRTEQRDSAMYRCASSLGTSGLDTQYFGPGTRLTVL.

The chain couples TRBV7-2 to TRBJ2-5, with 7 bases that match TRBD1. J lost 5 bases, V lost 5 bases, and 11 bases had no gene match. The CDR3 covers 15 residues. Germline CDR1 SGHTA, CDR2 FQGNSA. The CDR3 here is CASSGGQSRRETQYF. The CDR3 DNA is TGTGCCAGCAGCGGGGGACAGTCCCGTAGGGAGACCCAGTACTTC.

Notes on this clone: One junction end does not reproduce the germline sequence, and a read error may be involved. In the same sample, other DNA sequences code for this CDR3. V and J are TRBV2 and TRBJ1-2; TRBD1 aligns across 12 bases. Germline lookup yields CDR1 SNHLY and CDR2 FYNNEI. This CDR3 is built from 15 residues. The CDR3 bases are TGTGCCAGCACCCGGGACAGGGGGCTCGGTTATGGTTACACCTTC. The encoded protein is CASTRDRGLGYGYTF.

As to this clone: Other DNA sequences in this sample translate to the same CDR3. The CDR3 region is CASSSRTGGAYEQYF. The CDR3, as DNA: TGTGCCAGCAGTAGTCGGACAGGGGGGGCCTACGAGCAGTACTTC. The chain has TRBV28 and TRBJ2-7; TRBD1 aligns across 10 bases. Germline CDR1 reads MDHEN; CDR2 reads SYDVKM. The CDR3 is 15 amino acids. The V gene end was trimmed by 5 bases and the J gene end by 2 bases; junction bases not matched to a gene: 6. The complete variable domain, with remaining parts taken from reference TRBV28 and TRBJ2-7, reads DVKVTQSSRYLVKRTGEKVFLECVQDMDHENMFWYRQDPGLGLRLIYFSYDVKMKEKGDIPEGYSVSREKKERFSLILESASTNQTSMYLCASSSRTGGAYEQYFGPGTRLTVT.

This clone was counted once. The sample contains more than one DNA sequence encoding this CDR3. The chain combines TRBV28 with TRBJ1-2; D is unresolved. The CDR3 runs to 12 residues. The germline V gene encodes CDR1 MDHEN and CDR2 SYDVKM. The V end lost 4 bases, the J end lost 2 bases, and 5 bases lay between the germline ends. The CDR3 DNA sequence: TGTGCCAGCAGTTCCATAAACTATGGCTACACCTTC. Its translation is CASSSINYGYTF.

This clone was detected once. The gene calls are TRBV27 and TRBJ1-2; D call uncertain. The V gene's germline CDR1 is MNHEY and CDR2 SMNVEV (reference sequence). CDR3 length: 14 residues. Trimming shortened V by 3 bases and J by 4 bases, and 12 bases separated the two germline ends. The CDR3 bases are TGTGCCAGCAGTTTTTCTGGCATTTCCTATGGCTACACCTTC. This translates into CASSFSGISYGYTF.

This clone has a single count. Distinct nucleotide sequences in the sample also encode this CDR3. V gene TRBV5-1 combines with J gene TRBJ2-7; TRBD1 matches 12 bases. In germline, CDR1 is SGHRS, CDR2 YFSETQ. After removal of 3 bases from V and 6 bases from J, the junction contained 1 base not matched to a gene. CDR3 size: 13 residues. The chain's CDR3 is CASSWDRGREQYF. The CDR3 nucleotides are TGCGCCAGCAGCTGGGACAGGGGGCGCGAGCAGTACTTC.

This chain uses TRBV5-1 with TRBJ2-5; D is ambiguous. CDR1 and CDR2 (germline): SGHRS, YFSETQ. Trimming removed 2 bases from V and 2 bases from J, with 16 bases in between. The CDR3 covers 16 residues. The DNA for the CDR3 is TGCGCCAGCAGCTTATCCGGGTTATTGGGGCAAGAGACCCAGTACTTC. The encoded protein is CASSLSGLLGQETQYF.

The chain is built from TRBV28 and TRBJ2-7, with 10 bases fitting TRBD2. The CDR3 covers 15 residues. Germline V gives CDR1 MDHEN, CDR2 SYDVKM. V lost 6 bases, J lost 4 bases, and 9 bases stayed unmatched. CDR3 loop: CASSSASGSRYEQYF. CDR3 sequence (DNA): TGTGCCAGCAGCAGCGCTAGCGGGAGTCGGTACGAGCAGTACTTC.

The V call is TRBV19, the J call TRBJ2-3; 8 nucleotides align to TRBD1. J gave up 5 bases and V 4 bases, and 11 bases lay outside the gene matches. Germline CDR1 is LNHDA and CDR2 is SQIVND (reference sequence). There are 16 residues in the CDR3. The CDR3 region has the DNA TGTGCCAGTAGTAATAGGGGACAGGCGGCCGGAGATACGCAGTATTTT. Translation gives CASSNRGQAAGDTQYF.

J is TRBJ2-1 and V is TRBV5-1; maybe TRBD2 (6 bases). Deletions cut 2 bases from V and 7 bases from J, with 16 bases between. Germline CDR1 SGHRS, CDR2 YFSETQ. The CDR3 extends over 15 amino acids. DNA for the CDR3: TGCGCCAGCAGCTTCGGCGGGAACCCTTGGAATGAGCAGTTCTTC. Encoded protein: CASSFGGNPWNEQFF.

Concerning this clone: Other DNA sequences of this sample code for an identical CDR3. The V call is TRBV5-1, the J call TRBJ2-7, with 11 bases lining up with TRBD2. From germline, CDR1 is SGHRS and CDR2 YFSETQ. The CDR3 length is 14 residues. V was pared by 1 base and J by 4 bases, with 1 base of the junction left unmatched. CDR3 sequence (DNA): TGCGCCAGCAGCTTGACTAGCGGGGGATACGAGCAGTACTTC. Protein: CASSLTSGGYEQYF.

The chain combines TRBV5-8 with TRBJ1-1, with TRBD1 as a possible D gene (5 bases). This CDR3 contains 16 residues. Germline V gene lookup returns CDR1 SGHTS and CDR2 YDEGEE. V was pared by 6 bases and J by 1 base, with 19 bases between. CDR3 DNA: TGTGCCAGCACGCGAGGGGACCGCCGATGGAACACTGAAGCTTTCTTT. This encodes CASTRGDRRWNTEAFF.

Of note for this clone: Other DNA sequences of this sample code for an identical CDR3. The rearrangement links TRBV6-5 to TRBJ1-1, with no clear D. The CDR3 covers 14 residues. Germline assignment: CDR1 MNHEY and CDR2 SVGAGI. V lost 0 bases, J lost 0 bases, and 5 bases lay in between. This CDR3 reads CASSYSGMNTEAFF. The CDR3 DNA follows: TGTGCCAGCAGTTACTCAGGGATGAACACTGAAGCTTTCTTT.